The present T cell receptor beta chain was sequenced within a study of monozygotic twins with inflammatory bowel disease. Study-level points and caveats: In the analysis, different T cell subtypes could not be told apart. Differences in immunosuppressive treatment may have been a source of added variability in patient repertoires.

The CDR3 sequence is 13 residues long. Germline CDR1 and CDR2: SGHTA and FQGNSA. As concerns this clonotype: Its antigen is still unknown.

TCRdb re-analyzed the 5' RACE reads; it lists each CDR3 protein once, without DNA. Recorded for this sample: over 120,000 distinct CDR3 sequences. This clonotype was obtained from a human donor with ulcerative colitis or Crohn's disease, or a healthy co-twin of an affected twin (not recorded which). The specimen sequenced was blood. The gene calls are TRBV7-2 and TRBJ2-7. CDR3 protein: CASSFASSYEQYF.